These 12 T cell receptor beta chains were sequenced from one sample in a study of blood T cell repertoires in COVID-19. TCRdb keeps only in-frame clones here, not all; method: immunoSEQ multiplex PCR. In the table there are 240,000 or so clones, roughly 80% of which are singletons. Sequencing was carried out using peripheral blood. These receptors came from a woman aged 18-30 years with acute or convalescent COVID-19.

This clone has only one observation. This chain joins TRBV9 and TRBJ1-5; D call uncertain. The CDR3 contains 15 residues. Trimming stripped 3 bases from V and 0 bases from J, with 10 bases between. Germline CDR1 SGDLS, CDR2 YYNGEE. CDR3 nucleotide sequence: TGTGCCAGCAGCGCTGGAGGTTATAGCAATCAGCCCCAGCATTTT. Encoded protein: CASSAGGYSNQPQHF.

CDR3 residues: CASSLALNTGELFF. CDR3 sequence (DNA): TGTGCCAGCAGCTTGGCCCTGAACACCGGGGAGCTGTTTTTT. This chain links TRBV5-8 with TRBJ2-2; D unclear. Germline lookup yields CDR1 SGHTS and CDR2 YDEGEE. The germline V and J ends were trimmed by 0 bases and 1 base, with 4 bases remaining between them. This CDR3 is 14 amino acids long.

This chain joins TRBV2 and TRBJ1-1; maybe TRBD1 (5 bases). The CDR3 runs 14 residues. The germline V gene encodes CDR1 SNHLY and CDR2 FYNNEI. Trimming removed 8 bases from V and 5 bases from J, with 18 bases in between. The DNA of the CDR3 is TGTGCCAGCGGCAGACTTCAGGGTTCTACTGAAGCTTTCTTT. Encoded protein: CASGRLQGSTEAFF.

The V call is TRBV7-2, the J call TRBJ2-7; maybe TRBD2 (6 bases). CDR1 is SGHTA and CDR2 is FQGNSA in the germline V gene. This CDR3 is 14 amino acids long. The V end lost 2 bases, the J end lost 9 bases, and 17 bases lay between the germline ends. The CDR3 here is CASSLRGLGDSQYF. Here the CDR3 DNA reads TGTGCCAGCAGCTTAAGGGGCTTGGGGGACTCGCAGTACTTC.

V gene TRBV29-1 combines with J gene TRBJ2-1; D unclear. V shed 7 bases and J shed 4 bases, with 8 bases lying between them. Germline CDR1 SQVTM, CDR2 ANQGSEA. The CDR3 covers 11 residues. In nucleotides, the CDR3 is TGCAGCGGCGTTATGTACAATGAGCAGTTCTTC. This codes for CSGVMYNEQFF.

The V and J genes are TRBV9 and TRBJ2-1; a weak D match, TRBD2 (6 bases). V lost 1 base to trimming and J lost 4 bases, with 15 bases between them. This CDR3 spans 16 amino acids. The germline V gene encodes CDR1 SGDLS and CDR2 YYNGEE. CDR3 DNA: TGTGCCAGCAGCGTAAACGGGTCAGCGGGTTACAATGAGCAGTTCTTC. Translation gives CASSVNGSAGYNEQFF.

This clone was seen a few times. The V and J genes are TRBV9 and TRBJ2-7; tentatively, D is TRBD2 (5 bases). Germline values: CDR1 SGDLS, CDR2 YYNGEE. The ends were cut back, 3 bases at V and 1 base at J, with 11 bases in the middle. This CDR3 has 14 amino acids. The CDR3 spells CASSEGLKSYEQYF. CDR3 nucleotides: TGTGCCAGCAGCGAAGGACTGAAATCCTACGAGCAGTACTTC.

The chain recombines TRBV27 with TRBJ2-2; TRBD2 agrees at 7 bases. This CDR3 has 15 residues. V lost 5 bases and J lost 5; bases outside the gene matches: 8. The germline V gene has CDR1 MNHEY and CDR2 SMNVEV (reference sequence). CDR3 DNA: TGTGCCAGCAGTAGGACTAGTACGTGGACCGGGGAGCTGTTTTTT. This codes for CASSRTSTWTGELFF.

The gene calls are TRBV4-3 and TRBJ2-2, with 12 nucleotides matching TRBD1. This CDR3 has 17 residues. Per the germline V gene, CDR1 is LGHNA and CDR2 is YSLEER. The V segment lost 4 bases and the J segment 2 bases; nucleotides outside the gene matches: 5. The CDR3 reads CASSRGTGGFNTGELFF. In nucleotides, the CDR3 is TGCGCCAGCAGCCGCGGGACAGGGGGCTTCAACACCGGGGAGCTGTTTTTT.

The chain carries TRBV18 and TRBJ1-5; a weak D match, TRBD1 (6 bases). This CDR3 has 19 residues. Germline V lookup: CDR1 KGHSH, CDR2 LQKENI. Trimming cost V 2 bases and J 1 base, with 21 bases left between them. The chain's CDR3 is CASSPIRTGKGWSNQPQHF. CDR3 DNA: TGTGCCAGCTCACCAATAAGAACAGGGAAAGGTTGGAGCAATCAGCCCCAGCATTTT.

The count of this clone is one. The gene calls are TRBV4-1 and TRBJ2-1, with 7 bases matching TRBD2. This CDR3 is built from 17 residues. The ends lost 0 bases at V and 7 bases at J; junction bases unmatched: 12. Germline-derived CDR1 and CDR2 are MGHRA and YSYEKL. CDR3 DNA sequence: TGCGCCAGCAGCCAAGATCGGGTTCGGGGGGTTGGAAATGAGCAGTTCTTC. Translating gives CASSQDRVRGVGNEQFF.

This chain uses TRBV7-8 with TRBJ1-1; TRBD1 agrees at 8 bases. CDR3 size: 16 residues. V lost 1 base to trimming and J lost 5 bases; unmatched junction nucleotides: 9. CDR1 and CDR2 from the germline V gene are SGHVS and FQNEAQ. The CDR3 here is CASSLGNAGGLTEAFF. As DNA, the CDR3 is TGTGCCAGCAGCTTAGGGAATGCAGGGGGCTTGACTGAAGCTTTCTTT.